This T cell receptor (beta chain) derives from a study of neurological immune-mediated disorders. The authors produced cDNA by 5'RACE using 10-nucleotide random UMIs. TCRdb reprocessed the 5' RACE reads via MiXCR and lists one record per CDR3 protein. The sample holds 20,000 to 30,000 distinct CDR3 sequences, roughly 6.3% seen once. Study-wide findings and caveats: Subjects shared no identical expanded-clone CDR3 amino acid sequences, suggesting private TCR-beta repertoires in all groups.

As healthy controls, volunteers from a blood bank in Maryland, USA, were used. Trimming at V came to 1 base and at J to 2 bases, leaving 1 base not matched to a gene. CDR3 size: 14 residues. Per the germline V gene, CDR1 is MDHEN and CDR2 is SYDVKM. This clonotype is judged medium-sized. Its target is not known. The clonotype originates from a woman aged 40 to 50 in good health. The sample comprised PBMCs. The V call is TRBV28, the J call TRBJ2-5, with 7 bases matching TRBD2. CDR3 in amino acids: CASSLSGGQETQYF. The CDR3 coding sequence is TGTGCCAGCAGTTTATCCGGGGGGCAAGAGACCCAGTACTTC.